The sequence of this TCR beta chain was determined in a study of blood T cell repertoires in COVID-19. Study context: In each case, the material was cDNA or gDNA derived from T cells, B-cell-depleted T cells, or PBMCs.

How the authors handled the data: Estimation of nucleated cell counts relied on the amplification of reference gene primers. TCRdb keeps only in-frame clones here, not all; method: immunoSEQ multiplex PCR. That table is the source of V, J and clone size, and D and trimming were worked out from the DNA. The table includes about 120,000 clones, approximately 84% detected once. From germline, CDR1 is SGHRS and CDR2 YFSETQ. V was shortened by 2 bases and J by 1 base, with 6 bases between the two germline ends. The CDR3 totals 13 residues. The rearrangement joins TRBV5-1 to TRBJ1-2; D unclear. The receptor comes from a man aged 70-80 years with active or convalescent COVID-19. Sequencing was carried out using peripheral blood. The CDR3 here is CASSFQDNYGYTF. CDR3 nucleotides: TGCGCCAGCAGCTTTCAGGATAACTATGGCTACACCTTC.